The rows below give T cell receptor beta chains drawn from one sample of a study. TCRdb redid the calling of the 5' RACE reads with MiXCR, one entry per CDR3 protein. This sample has fewer than 80,000 distinct CDR3 sequences, with 20% to 25% found just once. The specimen sequenced was memory CD4+ T cells sorted from a lymph node. These receptors all come from a female donor with breast cancer. CDR3s include the opening cysteine and the closing phenylalanine or tryptophan. The order of the fields is J gene, D gene, V gene, clone size, CDR3 protein, CDR3 DNA. D genes are given only for firm matches. Some rows mark clone size as missing; the rest say once, few, many or name a class of expanded clone.

>TRBJ2-1|NA|TRBV7-6|NA
CASSGGKGYNEQFF
TGTGCCAGCAGCGGTGGTAAGGGGTACAATGAGCAGTTCTTC
>TRBJ2-7|NA|TRBV7-2|NA
CASSLAFPSYEQYF
TGTGCCAGCAGCTTGGCTTTTCCCTCCTACGAGCAGTACTTC
>TRBJ1-2|NA|TRBV5-1|NA
CASSLRVGVPSYGYTF
TGCGCCAGCAGCCTACGAGTTGGGGTCCCTTCCTATGGCTACACCTTC
>TRBJ1-1|NA|TRBV20-1|NA
CSAGGNTEAFF
TGCAGTGCAGGGGGGAACACTGAAGCTTTCTTT
>TRBJ2-2|NA|TRBV7-2|NA
CASSLVSATQIGSGELFF
TGTGCCAGCAGCTTAGTTTCGGCCACTCAAATCGGGTCCGGGGAGCTGTTTTTT
>TRBJ1-1|TRBD1|TRBV4-1|many
CASSQERGRRDTEAFF
TGCGCCAGCAGCCAAGAGAGGGGGCGACGGGATACTGAAGCTTTCTTT
>TRBJ2-3|TRBD2|TRBV20-1|few
CSARAGGSSPDTQYF
TGCAGTGCTAGAGCCGGCGGGAGCTCCCCAGATACGCAGTATTTT
>TRBJ2-7|TRBD2|TRBV6-6|NA
CASKNLAGHSYEQYF
TGTGCCAGCAAAAACCTAGCGGGGCACTCCTACGAGCAGTACTTC
>TRBJ2-5|TRBD1|TRBV5-1|once
CASSLRGQGVLETQYF
TGCGCCAGCAGCTTGCGGGGACAGGGTGTCTTGGAGACCCAGTACTTC
>TRBJ2-5|NA|TRBV5-1|few
CASSLAGSRETQYF
TGCGCCAGCAGCTTGGCAGGGAGTAGGGAGACCCAGTACTTC
>TRBJ1-2|NA|TRBV12-3/TRBV12-4|few
CASSYTGNYGYTF
TGTGCCAGCAGCTACACAGGGAACTATGGCTACACCTTC
>TRBJ1-1|NA|TRBV5-1|few
CASSLVGQNTEAFF
TGCGCCAGCAGCTTGGTAGGACAGAACACTGAAGCTTTCTTT
>TRBJ1-1|TRBD1|TRBV24-1|NA
CATSDRTGYSEAFF
TGTGCCACCAGTGATCGGACAGGTTATAGTGAAGCTTTCTTT
>TRBJ2-5|NA|TRBV7-3|many
CASSLGGKEGETQYF
TGTGCCAGCAGCTTAGGTGGGAAGGAGGGGGAGACCCAGTACTTC
>TRBJ2-5|TRBD1|TRBV5-5|NA
CASSPQGEETQYF
TGTGCCAGCAGCCCGCAGGGGGAAGAGACCCAGTACTTC
>TRBJ2-3|NA|TRBV6-5|many
CASSYSKSTGSDTQYF
TGTGCCAGCAGTTACTCGAAGTCCACAGGGTCAGATACGCAGTATTTT
>TRBJ2-2|TRBD1|TRBV7-2|NA
CASSQGQGSTGELFF
TGTGCCAGCTCCCAGGGACAGGGGAGCACCGGGGAGCTGTTTTTT
>TRBJ1-3|NA|TRBV4-2|NA
CASSQDVGPGNTIYF
TGTGCCAGCAGCCAAGATGTGGGGCCTGGAAACACCATATATTTT
>TRBJ1-5|NA|TRBV5-1|NA
CASALGSNSNQPQHF
TGCGCCAGCGCCCTTGGTAGTAATAGCAATCAGCCCCAGCATTTT
>TRBJ2-1|TRBD2|TRBV29-1|NA
CSVEVGGSSYNEQFF
TGCAGCGTTGAAGTTGGCGGGAGCTCCTACAATGAGCAGTTCTTC
>TRBJ2-5|NA|TRBV29-1|few
CSVGSGEETQYF
TGCAGCGTTGGTAGCGGCGAAGAGACCCAGTACTTC
>TRBJ1-2|TRBD1|TRBV7-2|few
CASSYSTYRGPEGYTF
TGTGCCAGCAGCTATTCGACATACAGGGGGCCCGAGGGCTACACCTTC
>TRBJ2-7|NA|TRBV7-6|few
CASSLGTPSRSFDEQYF
TGTGCCAGCAGCTTAGGGACTCCGAGCAGGAGTTTCGACGAGCAGTACTTC
>TRBJ2-1|NA|TRBV3-1|NA
CASSQDLRESSYNEQFF
TGTGCCAGCAGCCAAGATTTACGGGAGAGCTCCTACAATGAGCAGTTCTTC
>TRBJ1-3|NA|TRBV10-3|medium-sized
CAIKDSQGNTIYF
TGTGCCATAAAGGACAGTCAAGGAAACACCATATATTTT
>TRBJ2-7|NA|TRBV5-1|few
CASSFGLPSSYEQYF
TGCGCCAGCAGCTTCGGCCTCCCGAGCTCCTACGAGCAGTACTTC
>TRBJ2-5|TRBD2|TRBV6-1|many
CASSDSGRAGETQYF
TGTGCCAGCAGTGACAGCGGGAGGGCAGGGGAGACCCAGTACTTC
>TRBJ2-2|NA|TRBV12-3/TRBV12-4|many
CASINGGRGTGELFF
TGTGCCAGCATTAACGGGGGCCGGGGCACCGGGGAGCTGTTTTTT
>TRBJ2-2|NA|TRBV11-2|NA
CASTAHSNTGELFF
TGTGCCAGCACCGCACACTCGAACACCGGGGAGCTGTTTTTT
>TRBJ1-2|NA|TRBV9|many
CASSAPTGNPLF
TGTGCCAGCAGCGCTCCCACGGGGAATCCGCTCTTC
>TRBJ2-7|NA|TRBV5-1|few
CASSSLQGGDEQYF
TGCGCCAGCAGCTCACTCCAGGGGGGCGACGAGCAGTACTTC
>TRBJ2-1|TRBD2|TRBV7-2|NA
CASSAEGLAAYNEQFF
TGTGCCAGCAGCGCCGAGGGCCTAGCGGCCTACAATGAGCAGTTCTTC
>TRBJ2-7|NA|TRBV12-3/TRBV12-4|many
CASSLNLHEQYF
TGTGCCAGCAGCCTGAACCTTCACGAGCAGTACTTC
>TRBJ1-4|NA|TRBV7-2|few
CASSFQGGTEKLFF
TGTGCCAGCAGCTTCCAAGGGGGGACTGAAAAACTGTTTTTT
>TRBJ2-3|TRBD1|TRBV29-1|NA
CSVGQAPQYF
TGCAGCGTCGGACAGGCCCCGCAGTATTTT
>TRBJ1-1|TRBD1|TRBV6-6|NA
CASSLGTGSGNTEAFF
TGTGCCAGCAGTTTGGGGACAGGGAGTGGGAACACTGAAGCTTTCTTT
>TRBJ1-3|TRBD1|TRBV28|few
CASSTDRLRYF
TGTGCCAGCAGTACGGACAGGCTAAGATATTTT
>TRBJ2-3|TRBD2|TRBV24-1|few
CATSEGGGSTDTQYF
TGTGCCACCAGTGAAGGCGGGGGAAGCACAGATACGCAGTATTTT
>TRBJ2-7|TRBD1|TRBV7-9|NA
CASSSSTGGLYEQYF
TGTGCCAGCAGCTCATCGACAGGGGGCTTATACGAGCAGTACTTC
>TRBJ2-1|NA|TRBV7-2|few
CASSLGPGQRGKSGRSRIYNEQFF
TGTGCCAGCAGCTTGGGGCCGGGACAGCGGGGAAAAAGCGGCCGTTCGAGGATTTACAATGAGCAGTTCTTC
>TRBJ2-3|TRBD2|TRBV5-1|NA
CASSLSGSSTDTQYF
TGCGCCAGCAGCCTTAGCGGGAGTAGCACAGATACGCAGTATTTT
>TRBJ2-3|TRBD1|TRBV5-5|NA
CASRARQGWDADTQYF
TGTGCCAGCAGAGCCCGACAGGGTTGGGACGCAGATACGCAGTATTTT
>TRBJ2-3|NA|TRBV9|few
CASSVEGGADTQYF
TGTGCCAGCAGCGTAGAAGGAGGGGCAGATACGCAGTATTTT
>TRBJ2-5|NA|TRBV7-2|few
CASSLALGETQYF
TGTGCCAGCAGCTTAGCCCTAGGGGAGACCCAGTACTTC
>TRBJ2-1|NA|TRBV9|NA
CASSSDSFPFF
TGTGCCAGCAGCTCTGACAGCTTCCCGTTCTTC
>TRBJ1-1|NA|TRBV21-1|NA
CASSKYGAALNTEAFF
TGTGCCAGCAGCAAATATGGCGCGGCCCTGAACACTGAAGCGTTCTTT
>TRBJ1-1|TRBD1|TRBV15|many
CATSRRDRVNTEAFF
TGTGCCACCAGCAGGCGGGACAGGGTCAACACTGAAGCTTTCTTT
>TRBJ2-5|NA|TRBV18|many
CASSPRGSETQYF
TGTGCCAGCTCACCACGAGGGTCCGAGACCCAGTACTTC
>TRBJ2-5|NA|TRBV7-2|few
CASSPTLSRAQETQYF
TGTGCCAGCAGCCCAACCTTAAGTAGGGCACAAGAGACCCAGTACTTC
>TRBJ2-3|NA|TRBV21-1|NA
CASSKSSSLEYF
TGTGCCAGCAGCAAATCCAGCTCACTGGAGTATTTT
>TRBJ1-1|NA|TRBV29-1|few
CSVAVRVNTEAFF
TGCAGCGTTGCGGTGCGGGTGAACACTGAAGCTTTCTTT
>TRBJ2-7|TRBD1|TRBV7-9|NA
CASSFGQGMDEQYF
TGTGCCAGCAGCTTCGGACAGGGGATGGACGAGCAGTACTTC
>TRBJ1-1|TRBD1|TRBV20-1|NA
CSARDRGRFGNTEAFF
TGCAGTGCCAGGGACAGGGGGCGGTTCGGGAACACTGAAGCTTTCTTT
>TRBJ2-7|TRBD2|TRBV9|NA
CASSPGRGAYEQYF
TGTGCCAGCAGCCCGGGACGGGGGGCCTACGAGCAGTACTTC
>TRBJ1-5|TRBD1|TRBV6-6|NA
CASRAGTGNQPQHF
TGTGCCAGCAGAGCCGGGACAGGGAACCAGCCCCAGCATTTT
>TRBJ2-5|TRBD2|TRBV20-1|many
CSAGYGGGARETQYF
TGCAGTGCTGGGTATGGCGGGGGGGCCCGGGAGACCCAGTACTTC
>TRBJ2-1|NA|TRBV10-3|NA
CAISEYNEQFF
TGTGCCATCAGTGAGTACAATGAGCAGTTCTTC
>TRBJ2-3|NA|TRBV7-3|NA
CASSLSAGDTQYF
TGTGCCAGCAGCTTATCGGCGGGAGATACGCAGTATTTT
>TRBJ2-3|NA|TRBV6-5|NA
CASSRLLGDTQYF
TGTGCCAGCAGTCGCTTACTAGGGGATACGCAGTATTTT
>TRBJ1-3|TRBD1|TRBV7-9|few
CASSFGTGGDTIYF
TGTGCCAGCAGCTTCGGGACAGGGGGCGATACCATATATTTT